The T cell receptor beta chain under discussion was sequenced for a study of response to subunit inactivated influenza vaccine. Points from the study as a whole: New T cells are recruited in small numbers by each seasonal influenza vaccination, according to the authors' suggestion.

A single record per CDR3 protein comes from TCRdb applying MiXCR to the RT-PCR reads. In the table there are fewer than 750,000 distinct CDR3 sequences, about 15% of which are singletons. The CDR3 is 14 amino acids. CDR1 and CDR2 from the germline V gene are SGHDN and FVKESK. Trimming took off 4 bases at V and 11 bases at J, with 15 bases between the two ends. To note about this clonotype: Its cognate antigen is unknown.

The clonotype was recovered from a middle-aged man who received an inactivated influenza vaccine. The rearrangement uses TRBV14 and TRBJ1-6, with D perhaps matching TRBD1 (6 bases). Specimen: PBMCs from blood, collected approximately 13 days after vaccination. The CDR3: CASSLGGGLTPLHF. The DNA of the CDR3 is TGTGCCAGCAGCCTGGGAGGGGGGCTGACACCCCTCCACTTT.